This TCR beta chain derives from a study of T cells after yellow fever vaccination. One entry per CDR3 protein results from TCRdb running MiXCR on the 5' RACE reads. This table has 500,000 to 700,000 distinct CDR3 sequences, over 15% appearing once. Deletions cut 7 bases from V and 0 bases from J, with 7 bases between. Germline V CDR1 and CDR2: ENHRY, SYGVKD. The CDR3 runs 13 residues. The rearrangement links TRBV10-3 to TRBJ2-1, with D possibly being TRBD1 or TRBD2 (5 bases each). This TCR came from a man aged 30 to 39 who received the YFV17D yellow fever vaccine. The source was PBMCs, collected 15 days after the yellow fever booster vaccination. CDR3: CAINGGSYNEQFF. The DNA for the CDR3 is TGTGCCATCAATGGGGGCTCCTACAATGAGCAGTTCTTC.